Listed here are 17 T cell receptor beta chains from one sample, sequenced in a study of blood T cell repertoires in COVID-19. Produced via immunoSEQ multiplex PCR; TCRdb's table is partial and in-frame only. The table shows about 150,000 clones, with around four fifths occurring only once. Sequenced input: PBMCs or T cells enriched from blood (not recorded which). The receptors here all came from a woman between 40 and 50 years old who had recovered from COVID-19.

This chain joins TRBV21-1 and TRBJ1-1; TRBD1, the table's D call, lacks a check against the DNA. TRBV21-1 is deemed a pseudogene. The CDR3 is 16 residues long. CDR3 sequence reads: CASSKEIGRVNTEAFF. CDR3 nucleotide sequence: TGTGCCAGCAGCAAAGAGATCGGCAGGGTGAACACTGAAGCTTTCTTT.

V and J are TRBV4-1 and TRBJ1-2; possible D gene TRBD1, 5 bases. CDR1 is MGHRA, CDR2 YSYEKL, per germline. This CDR3 is built from 14 residues. With 0 bases removed from V and 7 bases from J, the gap between germline ends came to 12 bases. The CDR3 region is CASSQESRALGYTF. In DNA form, the CDR3 reads TGCGCCAGCAGCCAAGAGAGCAGGGCCCTTGGCTACACCTTC.

The CDR3 sequence: CASSGRGQGAFNEQYF. The CDR3 DNA reads TGTGCCAGCAGCGGCCGGGGACAGGGGGCGTTTAACGAGCAGTACTTC. The chain recombines TRBV7-8 with TRBJ2-7; 12 positions match TRBD1. The CDR3 extends over 16 amino acids. CDR1 is SGHVS, CDR2 FQNEAQ, per germline. The V gene end was trimmed by 5 bases and the J gene end by 5 bases; junction bases not matched to a gene: 10.

The V and J genes are TRBV5-1 and TRBJ2-7, with 10 bases aligning to TRBD2. CDR3 size: 16 residues. Germline-derived CDR1 and CDR2 are SGHRS and YFSETQ. Trimming at V came to 7 bases and at J to 0 bases, leaving 10 bases not matched to a gene. This chain's CDR3 is CASGWAPSGSSYEQYF. CDR3 nucleotides: TGCGCCAGCGGCTGGGCTCCTAGCGGGAGCTCCTACGAGCAGTACTTC.

V usage is TRBV29-1 and J usage is TRBJ2-2, with TRBD2 identical over 7 bases. After removal of 6 bases from V and 3 bases from J, the junction contained 13 bases not matched to a gene. Germline loops: CDR1 SQVTM, CDR2 ANQGSEA. There are 16 residues in the CDR3. The CDR3 coding sequence is TGCAGCGTGGGACTGAGCGGGAACCTCGACACCGGGGAGCTGTTTTTT. Protein sequence: CSVGLSGNLDTGELFF.

J is TRBJ2-5 and V is TRBV4-1; the match to TRBD2 covers 8 bases. From germline, CDR1 is MGHRA and CDR2 YSYEKL. The CDR3 consists of 15 residues. J gave up 5 bases and V 4 bases, and 9 bases lay outside the gene matches. CDR3 sequence: CASSLGPGGQETQYF. The CDR3 DNA follows: TGCGCCAGCAGCCTGGGGCCGGGAGGGCAGGAGACCCAGTACTTC.

V gene TRBV2 combines with J gene TRBJ2-7; D gene ambiguous. The germline V gene encodes CDR1 SNHLY and CDR2 FYNNEI. V was shortened by 0 bases and J by 0 bases, with 12 bases between the two germline ends. The CDR3 extends over 16 amino acids. The CDR3 DNA reads TGTGCCAGCAGTGAAGCGCTTCCCAGTGGCTCCTACGAGCAGTACTTC. Translated: CASSEALPSGSYEQYF. The full variable domain, with the rest looked up from reference TRBV2 and TRBJ2-7, is EPEVTQTPSHQVTQMGQEVILRCVPISNHLYFYWYRQILGQKVEFLVSFYNNEISEKSEIFDDQFSVERPDGSNFTLKIRSTKLEDSAMYFCASSEALPSGSYEQYFGPGTRLTVT.

The rearrangement uses TRBV15 and TRBJ1-4; TRBD1 aligns across 7 bases. Trimming at V came to 11 bases and at J to 8 bases, leaving 8 bases not matched to a gene. There are 12 residues in the CDR3. The germline gives CDR1 LNHNV, CDR2 YYDKDF (reference sequence). CDR3 coding DNA: TGTGCCGCCGGACAGGTGGAGGAAAAACTGTTTTTT. It specifies CAAGQVEEKLFF.

V usage is TRBV2 and J usage is TRBJ2-7, with 7 bases that match TRBD2. The V gene end was trimmed by 2 bases and the J gene end by 6 bases; junction bases not matched to a gene: 4. This CDR3 is 13 amino acids long. In germline, CDR1 is SNHLY, CDR2 FYNNEI. The CDR3 DNA follows: TGTGCCAGCAGTGAAATGCGGGGGACCGAGCAGTACTTC. The encoded protein is CASSEMRGTEQYF.

The rearrangement uses TRBV7-2 and TRBJ1-2; no clear D. The CDR3 totals 13 residues. Trimming took 4 bases from V and 2 from J, leaving 8 bases between them. CDR1 SGHTA and CDR2 FQGNSA come from the germline V gene. Here the CDR3 DNA reads TGTGCCAGCAGCTCGGACTCAAACTATGGCTACACCTTC. Amino acid sequence: CASSSDSNYGYTF.

The gene calls are TRBV18 and TRBJ2-5; 10 nucleotides match TRBD1. Germline assignment: CDR1 KGHSH and CDR2 LQKENI. Trimming cost V 3 bases and J 4 bases; bases outside gene matches: 5. This CDR3 has 15 residues. The CDR3 sequence is CASSPRTGGLETQYF. CDR3 coding DNA: TGTGCCAGCTCACCTAGGACAGGGGGGCTAGAGACCCAGTACTTC.

The rearrangement joins TRBV24-1 to TRBJ2-3; no firm D call. This CDR3 has 14 residues. With 4 bases removed from V and 3 bases from J, the gap between germline ends came to 10 bases. Germline lookup yields CDR1 KGHDR and CDR2 SFDVKD. CDR3 sequence: CATSDPRRTDTQYF. CDR3 sequence (DNA): TGTGCCACCAGTGACCCTCGGCGGACAGATACGCAGTATTTT.

CDR3 nucleotides: TGTGCCAGCAGCCAAGGACTAGCGGGATATTACGAGCAGTACTTC. It yields the protein CASSQGLAGYYEQYF. The chain links TRBV14 to TRBJ2-7, with 11 bases identical to TRBD2. CDR3 size: 15 residues. V gave up 1 base and J gave up 4 bases; unmatched junction bases: 3. Looked up from germline, CDR1 is SGHDN and CDR2 is FVKESK.

The chain employs TRBV7-8 and TRBJ1-1; D is unclear. The V end lost 5 bases, the J end lost 4 bases, and 8 bases lay between the germline ends. Germline-derived CDR1 and CDR2 are SGHVS and FQNEAQ. The CDR3 loop spans 12 amino acids. CDR3 region: CASSRMSTEAFF. CDR3 coding DNA: TGTGCCAGCAGCCGTATGAGCACTGAAGCTTTCTTT.

CDR3 loop: CASSVEGQGVGYGYTF. The CDR3 DNA is TGTGCCAGCAGCGTAGAAGGACAGGGGGTCGGCTATGGCTACACCTTC. The chain uses TRBV9 and TRBJ1-2; 10 bases match TRBD1. The length of the CDR3 is 16 residues. Germline CDR1 reads SGDLS; CDR2 reads YYNGEE. The trim removed 0 bases at V and 4 bases at J, leaving 6 bases unmatched.

The chain is built from TRBV19 and TRBJ1-5; D remains ambiguous. The V end was cut by 6 bases, the J end by 8 bases, with 14 bases between. Germline V gives CDR1 LNHDA, CDR2 SQIVND (reference sequence). The CDR3 is made up of 13 amino acids. In nucleotides, the CDR3 is TGTGCCAGTAGCCCGCGGGCTGAGGAGCCCCAGCATTTT. Its protein is CASSPRAEEPQHF.

The CDR3 coding sequence is TGTGCCAGCAGTTCTGCACTAGCGGGAGCGGGCGGGGAGCTGTTTTTT. It specifies CASSSALAGAGGELFF. This chain links TRBV27 with TRBJ2-2, with 11 bases fitting TRBD2. Germline V gene data show CDR1 as MNHEY and CDR2 as SMNVEV (reference sequence). Losses at the gene ends were 4 bases for V and 7 bases for J; bases not matched to a gene: 8. This CDR3 contains 16 residues.